A single sample is the source of the 10 T cell receptor beta chains below, sequenced in a study of T cell repertoires in cytomegalovirus infection. TCRdb processed the reads anew with MiXCR; each CDR3 protein has one entry. This table holds approximately 700,000 distinct CDR3 sequences, 35% to 40% found once. The sample was PBMCs. These receptors were taken from a human donor in good health (CMV status not recorded). Some clones in this sample may be carry-over from other donors' samples.

The sample holds a few counts of this clonotype. No conserved phenylalanine or tryptophan is present at the end of the CDR3, so a read error is the likely explanation. The chain uses TRBV7-2 and TRBJ2-1; 11 bases align to TRBD2. V lost 3 bases and J lost 6; bases outside the gene matches: 4. Germline V gene sequence: CDR1 SGHTA, CDR2 FQGNSA. The CDR3 consists of 15 residues. CDR3: CASSFRLAGSNEQFL. The CDR3 nucleotides read TGTGCCAGCAGCTTCAGACTAGCGGGGAGCAATGAGCAGTTCTTA.

This rearrangement joins TRBV6-1 to TRBJ2-2; D gene uncertain. This CDR3 is 16 amino acids long. Germline loops: CDR1 MNHNS, CDR2 SASEGT. Trimming stripped 4 bases from V and 6 bases from J, with 18 bases between. CDR3 in amino acids: CASSGSRRSRSGELFF. The CDR3 coding sequence is TGTGCCAGCAGTGGAAGTCGGCGATCGCGGTCCGGGGAGCTGTTTTTT.

This clonotype was seen only a few times. The V gene is TRBV6-5, the J gene TRBJ2-7; no reliable D call. V lost 2 bases and J lost 5, with 10 bases in between. Germline lookup yields CDR1 MNHEY and CDR2 SVGAGI. The CDR3 totals 13 residues. CDR3 loop: CASSYTDHNEQYF. CDR3 sequence (DNA): TGTGCCAGCAGTTACACGGACCACAACGAGCAGTACTTC.

This clonotype appeared a few times. The V gene is TRBV28, the J gene TRBJ2-3; 8 bases are shared with TRBD1. CDR3 length: 17 amino acids. V lost 4 bases and J lost 1; bases outside the gene matches: 10. The germline V gene has CDR1 MDHEN and CDR2 SYDVKM. The CDR3 DNA reads TGTGCCAGCAGTTCTATAATCGGGACAGGCGGCACAGATACGCAGTATTTT. This sequence encodes CASSSIIGTGGTDTQYF.

There are a few counts of this clonotype. CDR3 loop: CASSLYATSGSPETQYF. In DNA form, the CDR3 reads TGTGCCAGCAGCTTGTACGCGACTAGCGGGAGTCCAGAGACCCAGTACTTC. The V and J genes are TRBV7-2 and TRBJ2-5, with 12 bases that match TRBD2. Trimming took 3 bases from V and 4 from J; bases not matched to a gene: 9. This CDR3 is 17 amino acids long. Germline assignment: CDR1 SGHTA and CDR2 FQGNSA. Using reference TRBV7-2 and TRBJ2-5 for the parts outside the CDR3, the full variable domain is GAGVSQSPSNKVTEKGKDVELRCDPISGHTALYWYRQSLGQGLEFLIYFQGNSAPDKSGLPSDRFSAERTGGSVSTLTIQRTQQEDSAVYLCASSLYATSGSPETQYFGPGTRLLVL.

This clonotype was detected a few times. The chain joins TRBV7-2 to TRBJ1-2; D is undetermined. V gave up 5 bases and J gave up 0 bases, with 10 bases separating them. The CDR3 spans 14 residues. The germline V gene encodes CDR1 SGHTA and CDR2 FQGNSA. CDR3 sequence: CASSLDGANYGYTF. For the CDR3, the DNA is TGTGCCAGCAGCCTAGACGGGGCTAACTATGGCTACACCTTC.

This clonotype has a count of ten or more. This chain joins TRBV27 and TRBJ1-2, with a weak D call TRBD1 (6 bases). V was cut by 5 bases and J by 8 bases, with 15 bases left in between. Germline V gene sequence: CDR1 MNHEY, CDR2 SMNVEV (reference sequence). The CDR3 is 13 amino acids. This CDR3 is CASSPTGKYGYTF. The CDR3 DNA reads TGTGCCAGCAGTCCTACAGGGAAGTACGGCTACACCTTC.

This clonotype was seen a few times. The V and J genes are TRBV12-5 and TRBJ2-1, with 8 nucleotides matching TRBD2. This CDR3 is built from 15 residues. V lost 6 bases, J lost 9 bases, and 13 bases stayed unmatched. Germline assignment: CDR1 LGHNT and CDR2 FRNRAP. CDR3 region: CASGPGSGIVGEQFF. In nucleotides, the CDR3 is TGTGCTAGTGGGCCGGGTAGCGGGATCGTCGGTGAGCAGTTCTTC.

Details on this clonotype: One end of the junction is discordant with germline, which a read error may explain. The CDR3 sequence: CSARGEFRWETQYF. DNA of the CDR3: TGCAGTGCCAGAGGGGAGTTTCGGTGGGAGACCCAGTACTTC. This chain links TRBV20-1 with TRBJ2-5; D possibly uses TRBD1 or TRBD2 (5 bases each). The CDR3 is 14 residues long. Germline CDR1 reads DFQATT; CDR2 reads SNEGSKA (reference sequence).

This clonotype was seen a handful of times. The gene calls are TRBV7-9 and TRBJ2-1, with D possibly being TRBD2 (6 bases). Trimming took 5 bases from V and 10 from J, leaving 9 bases between them. The CDR3 extends over 11 amino acids. CDR1 is SEHNR and CDR2 is FQNEAQ in the germline V gene (reference sequence). The CDR3, as DNA: TGTGCCAGCAGCCAGGGAGGAGAGCAGTTCTTC. It is translated as CASSQGGEQFF.